This T cell receptor (beta chain) was captured by sequencing in a study of cytomegalovirus exposure and HLA in healthy donors. Overall study: The 110 million or so unique TCR beta sequences, from roughly 180 million T cells, were found by an earlier analysis.

13 Jbeta primers and 60 Vbeta primers were used for the PCR. Generated by immunoSEQ multiplex PCR, the TCRdb table keeps only in-frame clones and is missing some. This sample has 180,000 or so clones; more than 75% occur once, and the top ten carry less than 2.5%. Only one count was recorded for this clone. Its antigen is still unknown. The V end was cut by 2 bases, the J end by 2 bases, with 12 bases between. CDR1 SNHLY and CDR2 FYNNEI come from the germline V gene. CDR3 size: 15 residues. Study outcomes and limitations: The study assumed roughly uniform donor sequencing depth for presence/absence analyses. Most TCR beta V segments were productive about 90% or about 30% of the time in an earlier analysis. Sequencing probably produced one cluster of sequence variants that were highly shared.

The TCR comes from a woman in her twenties or thirties in good health and CMV-seropositive. The chain has TRBV2 and TRBJ2-5; D is perhaps TRBD1 (6 bases). Material: PBMCs. The CDR3 DNA follows: TGTGCCAGCAGTGAAAGGGGGAATGGGCAAGAGACCCAGTACTTC. This codes for CASSERGNGQETQYF.